This TCR beta chain was sequenced in a study of blood T cell repertoires in COVID-19. Looking at the study overall: Material from acute and convalescent COVID-19 was sourced from the United States, Italy and Spain.

The CDR3 sequence is 15 residues long. With V trimmed by 6 bases and J by 0 bases, 7 bases remained unmatched. Germline V gene sequence: CDR1 MDHEN, CDR2 SYDVKM. Sequencing used immunoSEQ multiplex PCR; TCRdb keeps in-frame clones, though not all of them. The sample has some 150,000 clones; about 88% are singletons. The specimen sequenced was peripheral blood. The sequence came from a human donor in a cohort sampled during active COVID-19. The rearrangement links TRBV28 to TRBJ2-7; 8 positions match TRBD2. The CDR3 nucleotides read TGTGCCAGCAGCGCTCCGGGGGGGAGCTCCTACGAGCAGTACTTC. This sequence encodes CASSAPGGSSYEQYF.